These 25 T cell receptor beta chains were all obtained from the same sample, sequenced in a study of blood T cell repertoires in COVID-19. This table comes from immunoSEQ multiplex PCR, and its TCRdb copy is limited to in-frame clones, with some not included. The table records about 43,000 clones, approximately 87% of them present only once. Specimen: peripheral blood. The receptor source for this set is a human donor in a cohort sampled during active COVID-19.

The CDR3 region is CASSRGQVYEQYF. Here the CDR3 DNA reads TGCGCCAGCAGCCGAGGACAGGTCTACGAGCAGTACTTC. The gene calls are TRBV5-1 and TRBJ2-7; 7 nucleotides match TRBD1. The ends lost 4 bases at V and 3 bases at J; junction bases unmatched: 4. This CDR3 is built from 13 residues. Looked up from germline, CDR1 is SGHRS and CDR2 is YFSETQ.

This clone was seen a single time. The gene calls are TRBV7-8 and TRBJ2-5; D ambiguous. The V gene lost 2 bases and the J gene lost 4 bases, with 11 bases spanning the gap. This CDR3 is built from 14 residues. In germline, CDR1 is SGHVS, CDR2 FQNEAQ. The CDR3 loop is CASSLTRIRETQYF. The CDR3 coding sequence is TGTGCCAGCAGCTTAACGAGAATACGAGAGACCCAGTACTTC.

The V and J genes are TRBV7-9 and TRBJ1-3; tentatively, D is TRBD1 (5 bases). This CDR3 has 16 amino acids. With 0 bases removed from V and 2 bases from J, the gap between germline ends came to 11 bases. Germline V gene sequence: CDR1 SEHNR, CDR2 FQNEAQ (reference sequence). CDR3 nucleotide sequence: TGTGCCAGCAGCTTAGCGGGAGGAGGGGCTGGAAACACCATATATTTT. Its protein is CASSLAGGGAGNTIYF.

This clone was found once. The V and J genes are TRBV20-1 and TRBJ1-1; a weak D match, TRBD1 (6 bases). The CDR3 runs to 11 residues. The V end was cut by 2 bases, the J end by 11 bases, with 12 bases between. Germline CDR1 is DFQATT and CDR2 is SNEGSKA (reference sequence). CDR3: CSARLGRGAFF. The CDR3 DNA follows: TGCAGTGCTAGATTAGGCAGGGGCGCTTTCTTT.

This clone was recorded once. The V and J genes are TRBV11-2 and TRBJ2-2, with 8 nucleotides matching TRBD2. The trim removed 2 bases at V and 6 bases at J, leaving 8 bases unmatched. CDR1 is SGHAT, CDR2 FQNNGV, per germline. The CDR3 is made up of 16 amino acids. CDR3 in amino acids: CASSLSAGVLSGELFF. The CDR3 nucleotides read TGTGCCAGCAGCTTATCAGCGGGAGTGTTATCCGGGGAGCTGTTTTTT.

This chain links TRBV29-1 with TRBJ2-2; 8 nucleotides align to TRBD2. Germline V gene data show CDR1 as SQVTM and CDR2 as ANQGSEA. This CDR3 is built from 14 residues. The junction had 3 bases not matched to a gene; V was cut back by 5 bases and J by 1 base. CDR3: CSVRAGGNTGELFF. The CDR3 DNA follows: TGCAGCGTTCGGGCGGGAGGGAACACCGGGGAGCTGTTTTTT.

The genes are TRBV29-1 and TRBJ2-7; D might be TRBD1 (6 bases). The CDR3 sequence is 13 residues long. The ends were cut back, 6 bases at V and 0 bases at J, with 12 bases in the middle. CDR1 SQVTM and CDR2 ANQGSEA come from the germline V gene. The CDR3 reads CSVTGTPSYEQYF. CDR3 DNA sequence: TGCAGCGTGACCGGGACACCCTCCTACGAGCAGTACTTC.

This sequence joins TRBV7-3 and TRBJ2-1, with D unclear. Trimming removed 0 bases from V and 4 bases from J, with 10 bases in between. This CDR3 region has 15 residues. The germline CDR1 and CDR2 sequences are SGHTA and FQGTGA. The CDR3 sequence: CASSLTAALYNEQFF. The CDR3, as DNA: TGTGCCAGCAGCTTAACGGCCGCCTTATACAATGAGCAGTTCTTC.

The V call is TRBV21-1, the J call TRBJ2-1; the table gives TRBD1 as D, unverified against the DNA. TRBV21-1 is an annotated pseudogene. The CDR3 has 15 amino acids. The CDR3 protein is CASSPPGGKYNEQFF. DNA for the CDR3: TGTGCCAGCAGCCCTCCAGGGGGCAAGTACAATGAGCAGTTCTTC.

The chain joins TRBV28 to TRBJ2-1; D is uncertain. V shed 2 bases and J shed 0 bases, with 11 bases lying between them. Germline assignment: CDR1 MDHEN and CDR2 SYDVKM. The CDR3 is made up of 16 amino acids. The CDR3 reads CASSLPSANSYNEQFF. As DNA, the CDR3 is TGTGCCAGCAGTTTACCCAGCGCCAACTCCTACAATGAGCAGTTCTTC.

The V and J genes are TRBV28 and TRBJ2-1; the match to TRBD1 covers 9 bases. This CDR3 contains 18 residues. J gave up 2 bases and V 5 bases, and 13 bases lay outside the gene matches. CDR1 is MDHEN, CDR2 SYDVKM, per germline. CDR3 loop: CASSTDLRQGGPYNEQFF. CDR3 DNA: TGTGCCAGCAGTACCGACCTTAGACAGGGGGGGCCCTACAATGAGCAGTTCTTC. Together with reference TRBV28 and TRBJ2-1, the CDR3 gives the full variable domain: DVKVTQSSRYLVKRTGEKVFLECVQDMDHENMFWYRQDPGLGLRLIYFSYDVKMKEKGDIPEGYSVSREKKERFSLILESASTNQTSMYLCASSTDLRQGGPYNEQFFGPGTRLTVL.

CDR3 in DNA: TGTGCCAGCAGCCCTGACTGGAACGAGCAGTACTTC. Translating it yields CASSPDWNEQYF. The genes are TRBV6-6 and TRBJ2-7; D uncertain. The CDR3 has 12 amino acids. Trimming stripped 6 bases from V and 5 bases from J, with 11 bases between. The germline V gene has CDR1 MNHNY and CDR2 SVGAGI (reference sequence).

Only a few counts were recorded for this clone. The chain couples TRBV30 to TRBJ1-5; D gene unclear. The CDR3 has 13 amino acids. Trimming cost V 1 base and J 6 bases, with 10 bases left between them. CDR1 GTSNPN and CDR2 SVGIG come from the germline V gene (reference sequence). The CDR3 nucleotides read TGTGCCTGGAGTGCCTTGGGCCGTCAGCCCCAGCATTTT. Its protein is CAWSALGRQPQHF.

The CDR3 DNA sequence: TGTGCCAGTAGATCCTGGGACAGATCCGGTCCGTTCTCTGGAAACACCATATATTTT. Translation gives CASRSWDRSGPFSGNTIYF. The J gene is TRBJ1-3, the V gene TRBV19; 7 nucleotides align to TRBD1. Germline V gene sequence: CDR1 LNHDA, CDR2 SQIVND (reference sequence). V lost 6 bases to trimming and J lost 0 bases; unmatched junction nucleotides: 17. The CDR3 totals 19 residues.

The V call is TRBV7-9, the J call TRBJ2-1; 11 bases are a match to TRBD2. This CDR3 region has 16 residues. The trim removed 1 base at V and 12 bases at J, leaving 11 bases unmatched. Germline loops: CDR1 SEHNR, CDR2 FQNEAQ (reference sequence). The chain's CDR3 is CASSLEELLAGVGQFF. The CDR3 region has the DNA TGTGCCAGCAGCTTAGAGGAATTACTAGCGGGAGTAGGGCAGTTCTTC.

The chain is built from TRBV3-1 (or the pseudogene TRBV3-2) and TRBJ1-2; D not certain. Germline V gene data show CDR1 as LGHDT and CDR2 as YNNKEL (reference sequence). The CDR3 extends over 13 amino acids. V lost 2 bases and J 8 bases, leaving 12 bases between the germline ends. CDR3 region: CASSQRVSGGYTF. CDR3 sequence (DNA): TGTGCCAGCAGCCAACGGGTTAGCGGAGGCTACACCTTC.

The CDR3 DNA reads as TGTGCCAGCAGCTGGGAGGCTCCAACGGATGAGCAGTTCTTC. Translation gives CASSWEAPTDEQFF. The chain carries TRBV5-5 and TRBJ2-1, with D possibly TRBD2 on 6 matching bases. The V gene's germline CDR1 is SGHKS and CDR2 YYEKEE (reference sequence). Trimming took off 3 bases at V and 8 bases at J, with 15 bases between the two ends. This CDR3 is built from 14 residues.

The gene calls are TRBV2 and TRBJ2-5, with D perhaps matching TRBD2 (5 bases). The CDR3 spans 15 residues. With 4 bases removed from V and 5 bases from J, the gap between germline ends came to 17 bases. The germline V gene encodes CDR1 SNHLY and CDR2 FYNNEI. CDR3 residues: CASSVQTLSGETQYF. CDR3 sequence (DNA): TGTGCCAGCAGTGTCCAAACCCTATCGGGGGAGACCCAGTACTTC.

This clone was counted only a few times. The V and J genes are TRBV4-2 and TRBJ2-1; TRBD2 matches 8 bases. The CDR3 length is 18 residues. V lost 2 bases and J lost 6; bases outside the gene matches: 15. Germline CDR1 reads LGHNA; CDR2 reads YNFKEQ. The CDR3 nucleotides read TGTGCCAGCAGCCAACGGGCCCCCGCCAGCGGGAGTAGCAATGAGCAGTTCTTC. Encoded protein: CASSQRAPASGSSNEQFF.

J is TRBJ2-3 and V is TRBV29-1; the D is unclear. This CDR3 has 13 residues. Between the trimmed V and J ends, which lost 3 bases and 0 bases, there was a span of 7 bases. Per the germline V gene, CDR1 is SQVTM and CDR2 is ANQGSEA. For the CDR3, the DNA is TGCAGCGTTGATCCCTCTAGCACAGATACGCAGTATTTT. Residues: CSVDPSSTDTQYF.

The rearrangement uses TRBV6-5 and TRBJ2-7, with 7 positions matching TRBD2. CDR3 length equals 15 residues. Unmatched junction bases numbered 5, after V lost 0 bases and J lost 3 bases. Germline V lookup: CDR1 MNHEY, CDR2 SVGAGI. The CDR3 DNA reads as TGTGCCAGCAGTTACTCGGGCGGGGGTAACTACGAGCAGTACTTC. It encodes CASSYSGGGNYEQYF.

This chain connects TRBV2 to TRBJ1-6; D is ambiguous. The CDR3 runs to 12 residues. Trimming left V 6 bases short and J 7 bases short, with 7 bases between. CDR1 and CDR2 from the germline V gene are SNHLY and FYNNEI. The CDR3 sequence: CASRQQNSPLHF. The CDR3 nucleotides read TGTGCCAGCAGACAGCAAAATTCACCCCTCCACTTT.

This clone appeared once. The rearrangement joins TRBV9 to TRBJ2-3; TRBD2 is a possible D gene (6 bases). CDR3 length: 13 residues. The germline V and J ends were trimmed by 7 bases and 5 bases, with 14 bases remaining between them. The germline V gene encodes CDR1 SGDLS and CDR2 YYNGEE. This CDR3 is CASSRGRRDTQYF. CDR3 bases: TGTGCCAGCTCACGGGGGAGACGAGATACGCAGTATTTT.

The V gene is TRBV11-3, the J gene TRBJ1-1; the match to TRBD1 covers 7 bases. The length of the CDR3 is 13 residues. Per the germline V gene, CDR1 is SGHNT and CDR2 is YENEEA. V shed 5 bases and J 7 bases; nucleotides not matched to a gene: 7. The CDR3 protein is CASSRLRDSEAFF. The CDR3 DNA reads TGTGCCAGCAGCCGGCTCCGGGACAGTGAAGCTTTCTTT.

The CDR3 DNA follows: TGTGCCAGCAGCTTCGAGCGACCGTACCAAGAGACCCAGTACTTC. Amino acids: CASSFERPYQETQYF. The chain employs TRBV5-4 and TRBJ2-5; D not certain. CDR1 and CDR2 from the germline V gene are SGHNT and YYREEE (reference sequence). V dropped 2 bases and J dropped 0 bases, with 11 bases sitting between them. The CDR3 is made up of 15 amino acids.